The 28 T cell receptor beta chains given below trace back to one sample, sequenced in a study of cytomegalovirus exposure and HLA in healthy donors (dated by TCRdb to the late 2010s). The library was built by means of the immunoSEQ multiplex PCR assay. The table was pulled from immuneACCESS by TCRdb, which kept in-frame rearrangements only. Such tables lose some clones; where checked, under half of the loss comes from unresolved V genes, and the rest has no known cause. The sample table lists approximately 150,000 clones, 87% of them with a count of one. In total, the top ten clones hold less than 5.5% of the sample. The specimen sequenced was PBMCs. Receptors were obtained from a young man in good health and CMV-seropositive.

The chain joins TRBV9 to TRBJ2-2; 15 nucleotides line up with TRBD2. Germline values: CDR1 SGDLS, CDR2 YYNGEE. This CDR3 is 16 amino acids long. V lost 2 bases, J lost 7 bases, and 3 bases stayed unmatched. This CDR3 is CASSVGLAGGGGELFF. The CDR3 coding sequence is TGTGCCAGCAGCGTGGGACTAGCGGGGGGCGGCGGGGAGCTGTTTTTT.

The chain uses TRBV2 and TRBJ2-2, with D perhaps TRBD1 (6 bases). The CDR3 has 14 amino acids. The V end lost 11 bases, the J end lost 4 bases, and 17 bases lay between the germline ends. Germline values: CDR1 SNHLY, CDR2 FYNNEI. The DNA for the CDR3 is TGTGCCTCCTCGACAGGAGTAGGCACCGGGGAGCTGTTTTTT. It specifies CASSTGVGTGELFF.

In its sample, this clone was seen a few times. The V gene is TRBV10-2, the J gene TRBJ1-1, with D unresolved. Germline CDR1 and CDR2: WSHSY and SAAADI. The V gene lost 8 bases and the J gene lost 4 bases, with 11 bases spanning the gap. The CDR3 has 12 amino acids. The CDR3 sequence: CASSLGSTEAFF. The CDR3 DNA is TGCGCCAGCTCCCTCGGGAGCACTGAAGCTTTCTTT.

The chain combines TRBV5-1 with TRBJ1-5; 7 bases are shared with TRBD1. This CDR3 is built from 15 residues. Germline V lookup: CDR1 SGHRS, CDR2 YFSETQ. J lost 3 bases, V lost 3 bases, and 6 bases had no gene match. CDR3: CASSSSGQLNQPQHF. The CDR3 nucleotides read TGCGCCAGCAGCTCATCGGGACAGCTCAATCAGCCCCAGCATTTT.

This chain uses TRBV28 with TRBJ2-7, with unresolved D. V lost 2 bases, J lost 2 bases, and 10 bases lay in between. This CDR3 comprises 14 residues. CDR1 and CDR2 (germline): MDHEN, SYDVKM. The CDR3 reads CASSLPPKTYEQYF. The DNA of the CDR3 is TGTGCCAGCAGTTTACCCCCTAAAACCTACGAGCAGTACTTC.

This clone was picked up one time. The rearrangement uses TRBV10-3 and TRBJ2-2; D perhaps matches TRBD2 (5 bases). Germline CDR1 is ENHRY and CDR2 is SYGVKD. The CDR3 contains 15 residues. Trimming removed 6 bases at V and 0 bases at J, with 11 bases between. In nucleotides, the CDR3 is TGTGCCATCAGCCCCCAAGCGGCGAACACCGGGGAGCTGTTTTTT. It specifies CAISPQAANTGELFF.

This chain joins TRBV2 and TRBJ1-2; unclear D gene. Looked up from germline, CDR1 is SNHLY and CDR2 is FYNNEI. The CDR3 has 12 amino acids. V lost 3 bases and J 1 base, leaving 3 bases between the germline ends. CDR3 DNA: TGTGCCAGCAGTGACGGTAACTATGGCTACACCTTC. Translating it yields CASSDGNYGYTF.

J is TRBJ2-3 and V is TRBV27; D is unclear. Per germline, CDR1 MNHEY and CDR2 SMNVEV (reference sequence). V lost 10 bases and J lost 2, with 13 bases in between. The length of the CDR3 is 13 residues. The CDR3 coding sequence is TGTGCCAAAAGACCCAGACACACAGATACGCAGTATTTT. Amino acid sequence: CAKRPRHTDTQYF.

The genes are TRBV9 and TRBJ2-2, with 7 bases matching TRBD1. This CDR3 is 15 amino acids long. Germline loops: CDR1 SGDLS, CDR2 YYNGEE. The V gene end was trimmed by 3 bases and the J gene end by 1 base; junction bases not matched to a gene: 3. CDR3 in amino acids: CASSAWTGNTGELFF. The CDR3 bases are TGTGCCAGCAGCGCCTGGACAGGGAACACCGGGGAGCTGTTTTTT.

The CDR3 DNA is TGTGCCAGTAGTATAGGTGGGGAGTTCTATGGCTACACCTTC. Its protein is CASSIGGEFYGYTF. The gene calls are TRBV19 and TRBJ1-2, with D hard to call. Germline assignment: CDR1 LNHDA and CDR2 SQIVND (reference sequence). Trimming cost V 1 base and J 4 bases, with 10 bases left between them. This CDR3 region has 14 residues.

Comment on this clone: One end of the junction fails to match germline, which may point to a read error. J is TRBJ2-7 and V is TRBV13; 10 bases are shared with TRBD2. The CDR3 runs to 15 residues. CDR1 is PRHDT, CDR2 FYEKMQ, per germline (reference sequence). The CDR3 spells CASSGRTSGNLLQDF. In nucleotides, the CDR3 is TGTGCCAGCAGCGGACGGACTAGCGGCAATCTACTACAAGACTTC.

The chain links TRBV15 to TRBJ2-3; D unresolved. V was clipped by 4 bases and J by 3 bases, with 14 bases between them. CDR1 and CDR2 (germline): LNHNV, YYDKDF (reference sequence). The CDR3 is 15 residues long. CDR3 in amino acids: CATSTGSEPTDTQYF. CDR3 nucleotides: TGTGCCACCAGCACCGGATCGGAGCCGACAGATACGCAGTATTTT.

The CDR3 DNA sequence: TGCAGCGTCGTTATAGCGGGGGACTACGAGCAGTACTTC. Its translation: CSVVIAGDYEQYF. The chain links TRBV29-1 to TRBJ2-7; 9 nucleotides match TRBD2. The CDR3 totals 13 residues. Trimming cost V 6 bases and J 3 bases; bases outside gene matches: 6. Germline values: CDR1 SQVTM, CDR2 ANQGSEA.

V usage is TRBV7-6 and J usage is TRBJ2-2, with 9 bases matching TRBD2. Germline V gene data show CDR1 as SGHVS and CDR2 as FNYEAQ. The CDR3 runs 19 residues. The junction had 20 bases not matched to a gene; V was cut back by 6 bases and J by 6 bases. The CDR3 reads CASRDPMRIAGATPGELFF. In nucleotides, the CDR3 is TGTGCCAGCAGGGACCCAATGAGAATAGCGGGAGCCACACCCGGGGAGCTGTTTTTT.

The V gene is TRBV6-4, the J gene TRBJ1-5; 8 positions agree with TRBD1. Trimming cost V 6 bases and J 5 bases; bases outside gene matches: 3. From germline, CDR1 is MRHNA and CDR2 SNTAGT. The CDR3 loop spans 13 amino acids. The CDR3 reads CASSGTGYQPQHF. CDR3 nucleotides: TGTGCCAGCAGCGGGACAGGTTATCAGCCCCAGCATTTT.

The chain couples TRBV27 to TRBJ2-1; 8 nucleotides align to TRBD2. CDR1 and CDR2 (germline): MNHEY, SMNVEV (reference sequence). This CDR3 contains 16 residues. V shed 2 bases, J shed 8 bases, and the junction held 11 bases outside the gene matches. CDR3: CASSLEGTSLIYEQFF. The CDR3 nucleotides read TGTGCCAGCAGTTTAGAAGGGACTAGTTTAATCTATGAGCAGTTCTTC.

This clone has only one observation. The rearrangement joins TRBV19 to TRBJ2-3; TRBD2 matches 10 bases. CDR3 length: 16 amino acids. The germline gives CDR1 LNHDA, CDR2 SQIVND (reference sequence). Trimming took 4 bases from V and 2 from J; bases not matched to a gene: 6. The CDR3 DNA reads TGTGCCAGTAGTAAGGCTAGCGGGAGAGACACAGATACGCAGTATTTT. This gives the protein CASSKASGRDTDTQYF.

The chain is built from TRBV7-9 and TRBJ2-3; D perhaps matches TRBD1 (6 bases). The CDR3 extends over 15 amino acids. The V end was cut by 3 bases, the J end by 3 bases, with 13 bases between. CDR1 SEHNR and CDR2 FQNEAQ come from the germline V gene (reference sequence). The CDR3 loop is CASSFGRGDTDTQYF. CDR3 in DNA: TGTGCCAGCAGCTTTGGCAGGGGAGATACAGATACGCAGTATTTT.

This chain connects TRBV9 to TRBJ2-3, with 7 bases identical to TRBD1. V lost 3 bases to trimming and J lost 5 bases; unmatched junction nucleotides: 6. This CDR3 has 14 amino acids. Germline V gene data show CDR1 as SGDLS and CDR2 as YYNGEE. CDR3 nucleotide sequence: TGTGCCAGCAGCGCCCGACAGGGCCAAGATACGCAGTATTTT. Translated, it gives CASSARQGQDTQYF. Full variable domain (outside the CDR3, taken from reference TRBV9 and TRBJ2-3): DSGVTQTPKHLITATGQRVTLRCSPRSGDLSVYWYQQSLDQGLQFLIQYYNGEERAKGNILERFSAQQFPDLHSELNLSSLELGDSALYFCASSARQGQDTQYFGPGTRLTVL.

The V gene is TRBV5-1, the J gene TRBJ1-4; TRBD1 is a possible D gene (5 bases). V lost 0 bases to trimming and J lost 10 bases, with 13 bases between them. The CDR3 covers 14 residues. CDR1 is SGHRS and CDR2 is YFSETQ in the germline V gene. CDR3 residues: CASSLVADTGKLFF. The CDR3 DNA sequence: TGCGCCAGCAGCTTGGTGGCGGACACAGGAAAACTGTTTTTT.

The rearrangement uses TRBV2 and TRBJ2-5, with 11 bases matching TRBD2. Unmatched junction bases numbered 12, after V lost 6 bases and J lost 0 bases. This CDR3 region has 18 residues. Per the germline V gene, CDR1 is SNHLY and CDR2 is FYNNEI. The CDR3 nucleotides read TGTGCCAGCAGGGGTCGGCTAGCGGGAGGAGCGAACCAAGAGACCCAGTACTTC. Translation gives CASRGRLAGGANQETQYF.

This chain uses TRBV25-1 with TRBJ1-4; 8 bases align to TRBD1. The CDR3 is made up of 13 amino acids. Germline-derived CDR1 and CDR2 are MGHDK and SYGVNS. Unmatched junction bases numbered 3, after V lost 0 bases and J lost 12 bases. CDR3 loop: CASSEYPQGELFF. The CDR3 DNA reads TGTGCCAGCAGTGAATACCCACAGGGGGAACTGTTTTTT.

The chain is built from TRBV28 and TRBJ2-1, with D possibly being TRBD2 (6 bases). Germline CDR1 and CDR2: MDHEN and SYDVKM. This CDR3 comprises 13 residues. Trimming pared 2 bases from V and 7 bases from J, leaving 9 bases between. The CDR3 DNA is TGTGCCAGCAGTTTAGGACTAAGTAATGAGCAGTTCTTC. Encoded protein: CASSLGLSNEQFF.

V usage is TRBV11-2 and J usage is TRBJ1-2; 11 nucleotides agree with TRBD1. V lost 5 bases, J lost 8 bases, and 4 bases stayed unmatched. This CDR3 has 13 amino acids. Germline CDR1 SGHAT, CDR2 FQNNGV. The CDR3 DNA reads as TGTGCCAGCAGCCTGGACAGGGGGCGAGGCTACACCTTC. Its protein is CASSLDRGRGYTF.

The chain links TRBV28 to TRBJ2-1, with D possibly matching TRBD2 (6 bases). The CDR3 totals 14 residues. V was shortened by 3 bases and J by 7 bases, with 13 bases between the two germline ends. CDR1 and CDR2 from the germline V gene are MDHEN and SYDVKM. The CDR3 DNA follows: TGTGCCAGCAGTTTGGACCAGGGAGGAAATGAGCAGTTCTTC. Translation: CASSLDQGGNEQFF.

The V call is TRBV19, the J call TRBJ1-2; 8 bases agree with TRBD1. Trimming at V came to 1 base and at J to 8 bases, leaving 9 bases not matched to a gene. CDR3 length: 15 amino acids. Germline CDR1 reads LNHDA; CDR2 reads SQIVND (reference sequence). CDR3 DNA: TGTGCCAGTAGTATAGGCGACAGGGGACTGGTGGGCTACACCTTC. This encodes CASSIGDRGLVGYTF.

The chain employs TRBV11-3 and TRBJ1-1, with D possibly TRBD1 on 6 matching bases. With 5 bases removed from V and 3 bases from J, the gap between germline ends came to 19 bases. The CDR3 is made up of 16 amino acids. CDR1 is SGHNT, CDR2 YENEEA, per germline. In nucleotides, the CDR3 is TGTGCCAGCAGCCTTACGACAGTTGCAGGGGACACTGAAGCTTTCTTT. This encodes CASSLTTVAGDTEAFF.

The chain employs TRBV10-1 and TRBJ2-1; D perhaps matches TRBD2 (5 bases). This CDR3 spans 16 amino acids. Germline assignment: CDR1 WNHNN and CDR2 SYGVQD (reference sequence). V lost 0 bases to trimming and J lost 1 base, with 10 bases between them. As DNA, the CDR3 is TGCGCCAGCAGTGAGTCTTTGTCGGGGTCCTACAATGAGCAGTTCTTC. Residues: CASSESLSGSYNEQFF.